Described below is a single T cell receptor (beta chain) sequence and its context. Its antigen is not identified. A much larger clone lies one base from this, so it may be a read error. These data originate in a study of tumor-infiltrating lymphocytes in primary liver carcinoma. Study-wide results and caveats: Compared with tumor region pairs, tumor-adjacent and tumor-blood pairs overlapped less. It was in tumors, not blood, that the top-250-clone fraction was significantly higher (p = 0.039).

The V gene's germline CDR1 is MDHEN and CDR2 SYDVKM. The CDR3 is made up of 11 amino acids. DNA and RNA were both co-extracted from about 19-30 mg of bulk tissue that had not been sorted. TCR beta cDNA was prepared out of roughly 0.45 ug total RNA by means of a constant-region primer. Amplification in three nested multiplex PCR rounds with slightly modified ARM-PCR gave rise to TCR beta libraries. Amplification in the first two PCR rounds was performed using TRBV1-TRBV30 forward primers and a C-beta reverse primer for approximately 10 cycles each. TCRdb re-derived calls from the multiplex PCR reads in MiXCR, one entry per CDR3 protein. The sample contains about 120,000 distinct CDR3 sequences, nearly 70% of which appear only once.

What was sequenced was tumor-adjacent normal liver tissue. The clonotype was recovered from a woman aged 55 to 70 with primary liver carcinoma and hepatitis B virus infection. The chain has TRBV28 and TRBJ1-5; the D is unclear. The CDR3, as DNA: TGTGCCAACAGTCGAAATCAGCCCCAGCATTTT. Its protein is CANSRNQPQHF.